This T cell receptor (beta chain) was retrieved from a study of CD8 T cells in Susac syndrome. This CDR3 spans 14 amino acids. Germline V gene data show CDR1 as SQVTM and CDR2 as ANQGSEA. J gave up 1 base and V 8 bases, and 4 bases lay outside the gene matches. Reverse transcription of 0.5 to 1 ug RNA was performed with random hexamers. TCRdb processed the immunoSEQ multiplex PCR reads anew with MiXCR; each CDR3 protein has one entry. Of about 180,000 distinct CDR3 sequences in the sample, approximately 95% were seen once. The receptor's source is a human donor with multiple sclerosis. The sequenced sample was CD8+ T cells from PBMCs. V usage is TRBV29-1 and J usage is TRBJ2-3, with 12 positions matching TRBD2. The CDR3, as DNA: TGCAGCCTACTAGCGGGAGGTGGCACAGATACGCAGTATTTT. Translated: CSLLAGGGTDTQYF.